The 21 T cell receptor beta chains below were found in one sample sequenced in a study of OX40 agonist ivuxolimab in advanced cancers. The assay was immunoSEQ multiplex PCR, and TCRdb's table has in-frame clones only and misses some. The table lists roughly 150,000 clones, 90% to 95% of them singletons, with around 0.33% in the top ten. The sequenced sample was CD4+ or CD8+ T cells sorted from blood, obtained in a trial of the OX40 agonist ivuxolimab. The receptors were gathered from an adult with an advanced solid tumor such as melanoma, head and neck, liver or kidney cancer.

CDR3 bases: TGCGCCAGCAGCCCCCGGGCAGGGAATCAGCCCCAGCATTTT. It translates to CASSPRAGNQPQHF. The chain employs TRBV4-1 and TRBJ1-5; possibly TRBD1 for D (5 bases). CDR1 is MGHRA and CDR2 is YSYEKL in the germline V gene. V was cut by 4 bases and J by 4 bases, with 11 bases left in between. The length of the CDR3 is 14 residues.

This clone came up once. The chain joins TRBV2 to TRBJ1-1, with D possibly matching TRBD1 (5 bases). The CDR3 has 12 amino acids. Germline assignment: CDR1 SNHLY and CDR2 FYNNEI. The V and J ends lost 7 bases and 4 bases respectively, with 10 bases between them. CDR3 nucleotides: TGTGCCAGCATGGACGGGGGCACTGAAGCTTTCTTT. It is translated as CASMDGGTEAFF.

The CDR3 coding sequence is TGTGCCAGCAGCCGGGACAGTGCGTTAGGTACGCAGTATTTT. Amino acids: CASSRDSALGTQYF. The chain carries TRBV27 and TRBJ2-3, with TRBD1 matching 7 bases. Germline assignment: CDR1 MNHEY and CDR2 SMNVEV (reference sequence). The CDR3 has 14 amino acids. After removal of 6 bases from V and 8 bases from J, the junction contained 11 bases not matched to a gene.

This clone was counted a few times. The chain links TRBV30 to TRBJ1-3; D remains ambiguous. The CDR3 has 16 residues. V lost 2 bases and J 0 bases, leaving 14 bases between the germline ends. Looked up from germline, CDR1 is GTSNPN and CDR2 is SVGIG (reference sequence). Here the CDR3 reads CAWSTPGADSGNTIYF. CDR3 coding DNA: TGTGCCTGGAGTACCCCGGGCGCCGACTCTGGAAACACCATATATTTT. Filled out from reference TRBV30 and TRBJ1-3, the complete variable domain reads SQTIHQWPATLVQPVGSPLSLECTVEGTSNPNLYWYRQAAGRGLQLLFYSVGIGQISSEVPQNLSASRPQDRQFILSSKKLLLSDSGFYLCAWSTPGADSGNTIYFGEGSWLTVV.

This clone was seen once. The chain combines TRBV2 with TRBJ2-7; 7 bases fit TRBD1. The CDR3 consists of 15 residues. Trimming removed 6 bases from V and 5 bases from J; junction bases left unmatched: 13. Germline-derived CDR1 and CDR2 are SNHLY and FYNNEI. The CDR3 nucleotides read TGTGCCAGCAGCCGACAATCTCGAACAGGGGACGAGCAGTACTTC. Translated: CASSRQSRTGDEQYF.

This chain joins TRBV25-1 and TRBJ2-3; D is tentatively TRBD1 or TRBD2 (5 bases each). Trimming removed 5 bases from V and 6 bases from J, with 21 bases in between. The CDR3 has 16 amino acids. Per the germline V gene, CDR1 is MGHDK and CDR2 is SYGVNS. The CDR3 nucleotides are TGTGCCAGCAGTACCGGGACCAATCCGACGGCCGATACGCAGTATTTT. It codes for CASSTGTNPTADTQYF.

The chain employs TRBV12-2 and TRBJ2-7; TRBD2 was called by the table and not checked on the DNA. TRBV12-2 is a known pseudogene. The CDR3 covers 14 residues. CDR3 sequence reads: CATRRGVPGDEQYF. The CDR3 nucleotides are TGTGCAACCCGGAGGGGCGTCCCTGGGGACGAGCAGTACTTC.

The chain combines TRBV2 with TRBJ2-7, with 7 bases matching TRBD2. V was clipped by 4 bases and J by 1 base; unmatched bases: 1. This CDR3 is built from 13 residues. From germline, CDR1 is SNHLY and CDR2 FYNNEI. The chain's CDR3 is CASSVSGSYEQYF. The CDR3 DNA follows: TGTGCCAGCAGTGTTAGCGGGTCCTACGAGCAGTACTTC.

The V call is TRBV28, the J call TRBJ1-4; weak D call: TRBD1 (6 bases). V shed 6 bases and J shed 6 bases, with 17 bases lying between them. CDR3 size: 15 residues. The germline V gene has CDR1 MDHEN and CDR2 SYDVKM. The CDR3 spells CASSPGGQGYEKLFF. CDR3 in DNA: TGTGCCAGCAGCCCGGGGGGCCAGGGGTATGAAAAACTGTTTTTT.

The rearrangement uses TRBV28 and TRBJ1-4, with TRBD1 matching 10 bases. The CDR3 runs to 14 residues. Unmatched junction bases numbered 6, after V lost 6 bases and J lost 8 bases. CDR1 is MDHEN, CDR2 SYDVKM, per germline. CDR3 in amino acids: CASRTTGGEEKLFF. The CDR3, as DNA: TGTGCCAGCAGAACGACAGGGGGCGAAGAAAAACTGTTTTTT.

The CDR3 loop is CASSPRGPPNEKLFF. Here the CDR3 DNA reads TGTGCCAGCAGCCCAAGGGGGCCTCCTAATGAAAAACTGTTTTTT. The J gene is TRBJ1-4, the V gene TRBV7-2; 7 bases match TRBD1. The CDR3 covers 15 residues. The ends lost 5 bases at V and 3 bases at J; junction bases unmatched: 6. Germline V gives CDR1 SGHTA, CDR2 FQGNSA.

The genes are TRBV7-9 and TRBJ1-5; D is unresolved. The CDR3 covers 13 residues. V dropped 2 bases and J dropped 4 bases, with 6 bases sitting between them. Per the germline V gene, CDR1 is SEHNR and CDR2 is FQNEAQ (reference sequence). DNA for the CDR3: TGTGCCAGCAGCTTAAGCCGTAATCAGCCCCAGCATTTT. Amino acid sequence: CASSLSRNQPQHF.

This chain uses TRBV5-6 with TRBJ2-7; 10 nucleotides agree with TRBD1. V dropped 0 bases and J dropped 6; count of bases not matched to a gene: 9. Germline V gives CDR1 SGHDT, CDR2 YYEEEE. This CDR3 has 16 residues. The CDR3 bases are TGTGCCAGCAGCTTGGCCGGGACAGGGGTAACGCGCGAGCAGTACTTC. Translated, it gives CASSLAGTGVTREQYF.

This chain joins TRBV5-6 and TRBJ1-5; no clear D gene. V was pared by 1 base and J by 5 bases, with 13 bases between. This CDR3 comprises 15 residues. Germline V gene data show CDR1 as SGHDT and CDR2 as YYEEEE. For the CDR3, the DNA is TGTGCCAGCAGCTTGATGCGGAGGCCCTATCAGCCCCAGCATTTT. This codes for CASSLMRRPYQPQHF. Supplemented by reference TRBV5-6 and TRBJ1-5, the full variable domain reads DAGVTQSPTHLIKTRGQQVTLRCSPKSGHDTVSWYQQALGQGPQFIFQYYEEEERQRGNFPDRFSGHQFPNYSSELNVNALLLGDSALYLCASSLMRRPYQPQHFGDGTRLSIL.

The chain employs TRBV2 and TRBJ2-5; weak D call: TRBD2 (6 bases). The CDR3 has 13 amino acids. The V gene's germline CDR1 is SNHLY and CDR2 FYNNEI. With 6 bases removed from V and 7 bases from J, the gap between germline ends came to 15 bases. The chain's CDR3 is CASRADYVGTQYF. CDR3 DNA: TGTGCCAGCAGAGCGGACTACGTGGGGACCCAGTACTTC.

This clone was counted a single time. The V and J genes are TRBV28 and TRBJ1-3, with no clear D. Germline V gene lookup returns CDR1 MDHEN and CDR2 SYDVKM. CDR3 size: 12 residues. V lost 8 bases and J 4 bases, leaving 9 bases between the germline ends. The CDR3 sequence is CASEGGGNTIYF. In DNA, the CDR3 is TGTGCCAGCGAGGGCGGGGGAAACACCATATATTTT.

The rearrangement uses TRBV2 and TRBJ1-1, with no clear D. The CDR3 sequence is 10 residues long. Trimming shortened V by 8 bases and J by 10 bases, and 11 bases separated the two germline ends. CDR1 and CDR2 (germline): SNHLY, FYNNEI. CDR3 in amino acids: CASGDSGAFF. The CDR3 DNA follows: TGTGCCAGCGGGGATTCCGGAGCTTTCTTT.

The chain employs TRBV7-2 and TRBJ1-1; D perhaps matches TRBD1 (6 bases). The CDR3 consists of 15 residues. Trimming removed 1 base from V and 4 bases from J, with 13 bases in between. Germline V gene lookup returns CDR1 SGHTA and CDR2 FQGNSA. CDR3 sequence reads: CASSLEPGAGTEAFF. In DNA, the CDR3 is TGTGCCAGCAGCTTAGAACCGGGGGCTGGCACTGAAGCTTTCTTT.

This clone was seen a single time. The chain carries TRBV4-1 and TRBJ2-7, with D uncertain. Trimming took 3 bases from V and 0 from J, leaving 12 bases between them. Germline-derived CDR1 and CDR2 are MGHRA and YSYEKL. CDR3 length: 15 amino acids. The CDR3 bases are TGCGCCAGCAGCCACGAAAGGAGCCGCTCCTACGAGCAGTACTTC. This gives the protein CASSHERSRSYEQYF.

The chain combines TRBV7-2 with TRBJ1-5; D perhaps matches TRBD1 (5 bases). CDR1 and CDR2 from the germline V gene are SGHTA and FQGNSA. The CDR3 length is 15 residues. Trimming removed 4 bases at V and 6 bases at J, with 16 bases between. In nucleotides, the CDR3 is TGTGCCAGCAGCTCGGAAATGGGTGGGGGTCAGCCCCAGCATTTT. Its translation: CASSSEMGGGQPQHF.

Only a few counts were recorded for this clone. The rearrangement uses TRBV25-1 and TRBJ1-6; D perhaps matches TRBD1 (5 bases). Trimming shortened V by 4 bases and J by 7 bases, and 17 bases separated the two germline ends. Germline V gene sequence: CDR1 MGHDK, CDR2 SYGVNS. The CDR3 loop spans 16 amino acids. The CDR3 region has the DNA TGTGCCAGCAGTGGATGGGTGGGACCGGGGAATTCACCCCTCCACTTT. As protein: CASSGWVGPGNSPLHF.